This entry lists 18 T cell receptor beta chains sequenced from one sample in a study of T cells in Graves' hyperthyroidism and ophthalmopathy. TCR beta CDR3 sequences were amplified from RNA transcripts. The study used the HTBI primer set for a first-round RT-PCR of the TCR CDR3. TCRdb re-called the multiplex PCR reads with MiXCR, one entry per CDR3 protein. This sample has about 530,000 distinct CDR3 sequences; over 15% occur once, and the top ten carry roughly 15%. Sequenced material: blood. Source of these receptors: a woman aged 18 to 35 with Graves' ophthalmopathy.

The V call is TRBV6-2 or TRBV6-3, the J call TRBJ2-5; 8 nucleotides match TRBD1. Per the germline V gene, CDR1 is MNHEY and CDR2 is SVGEGT. The ends lost 7 bases at V and 1 base at J; junction bases unmatched: 8. This CDR3 contains 15 residues. The CDR3 nucleotides read TGTGCCAGCACCCAGGGGGCGCTTTCCCAAGAGACCCAGTACTTC. As protein: CASTQGALSQETQYF.

There are a few counts of this clonotype. The chain combines TRBV6-1 with TRBJ1-1, with a tentative D call TRBD1 (5 bases). The V and J ends lost 7 bases and 0 bases respectively, with 18 bases between them. Looked up from germline, CDR1 is MNHNS and CDR2 is SASEGT. The CDR3 runs to 16 residues. The CDR3 region has the DNA TGTGCCAGCACCCAGGGTTCCTACCTCATGAACACTGAAGCTTTCTTT. Protein sequence: CASTQGSYLMNTEAFF.

This clonotype was seen at least ten times. The chain couples TRBV28 to TRBJ2-1; D is tentatively TRBD1 or TRBD2 (5 bases each). Germline CDR1 MDHEN, CDR2 SYDVKM. This CDR3 is built from 18 residues. Trimming cost V 7 bases and J 0 bases, with 22 bases left between them. The chain's CDR3 is CASIPGPQDGVSYNEQFF. CDR3 nucleotide sequence: TGTGCCAGCATCCCGGGACCTCAAGATGGGGTCTCCTACAATGAGCAGTTCTTC.

This clonotype was recorded a few times. The CDR3 DNA reads TGCAGTGCTAGAGATCCTCAGGGAACAGGGGCCTATGGCTACACCTTC. Amino acids: CSARDPQGTGAYGYTF. The rearrangement links TRBV20-1 to TRBJ1-2, with TRBD1 matching 7 bases. With V trimmed by 0 bases and J by 4 bases, 11 bases remained unmatched. CDR3 length: 16 amino acids. Germline V gives CDR1 DFQATT, CDR2 SNEGSKA (reference sequence).

This clonotype was found many times. The CDR3 sequence is CASSLPGLGGNEQFF. In DNA form, the CDR3 reads TGTGCCAGCAGCTTGCCGGGACTTGGGGGTAATGAGCAGTTCTTC. This sequence joins TRBV5-5 and TRBJ2-1, with TRBD2 as a possible D gene (6 bases). Germline V gene sequence: CDR1 SGHKS, CDR2 YYEKEE (reference sequence). CDR3 length: 15 amino acids. Trimming shortened V by 1 base and J by 7 bases, and 15 bases separated the two germline ends.

This clonotype came up many times. The junction does not match germline at one end; this may be a read error. This rearrangement joins TRBV2 to TRBJ2-3; D remains ambiguous. The CDR3 extends over 14 amino acids. Germline V lookup: CDR1 SNHLY, CDR2 FYNNEI. In DNA form, the CDR3 reads TGTGCCAGCAGAGAAGAGGTAGCTACAGATACGCAGTATTTT. It codes for CASREEVATDTQYF.

This clonotype came up a few times. The gene calls are TRBV6-1 and TRBJ2-1, with D perhaps matching TRBD2 (6 bases). This CDR3 spans 14 amino acids. V was trimmed by 5 bases and J by 7 bases, leaving 15 bases between them. Germline V CDR1 and CDR2: MNHNS, SASEGT. The CDR3 DNA reads TGTGCCAGCAGTCCCGATTCCAGCGGGAATGAGCAGTTCTTC. Translated, it gives CASSPDSSGNEQFF.

The chain links TRBV29-1 to TRBJ2-1; D gene uncertain. Germline loops: CDR1 SQVTM, CDR2 ANQGSEA. V was shortened by 3 bases and J by 2 bases, with 5 bases between the two germline ends. This CDR3 is 12 amino acids long. The CDR3: CSVEGTYNEQFF. The CDR3 coding sequence is TGCAGCGTTGAGGGTACCTACAATGAGCAGTTCTTC.

Comments on this clonotype: A much larger clone lies one base from this, so it may be a read error. The V gene is TRBV2, the J gene TRBJ2-2; D gene unclear. The CDR3 totals 15 residues. Germline V gene data show CDR1 as SNHLY and CDR2 as FYNNEI. CDR3 region: CASSESYSNSGELFF. CDR3 nucleotides: TGTGCCAGCAGTGAAAGTTACAGCAACAGCGGGGAGCTGTTTTTT.

As for this clonotype: Possible read error: a much larger clone is one base away. The rearrangement uses TRBV30 and TRBJ2-1, with D perhaps matching TRBD2 (5 bases). CDR1 GTSNPN and CDR2 SVGIG come from the germline V gene (reference sequence). The CDR3 contains 16 residues. CDR3 in DNA: TGTGCCTGGGGTGTACTTGCCAGCGGACGAAACAATGAGCAGTTCTTC. It translates to CAWGVLASGRNNEQFF.

This clonotype was seen a few times. The gene calls are TRBV2 and TRBJ2-2; TRBD2 agrees at 9 bases. Trimming removed 8 bases from V and 1 base from J; junction bases left unmatched: 8. The CDR3 consists of 16 residues. Germline V gene data show CDR1 as SNHLY and CDR2 as FYNNEI. The CDR3 reads CASRMTSGLNTGELFF. The DNA for the CDR3 is TGTGCCAGCCGAATGACTAGCGGACTGAACACCGGGGAGCTGTTTTTT.

This clonotype was picked up many times. V usage is TRBV12-3 or TRBV12-4 and J usage is TRBJ2-1; 9 nucleotides match TRBD2. V was pared by 5 bases and J by 6 bases, with 11 bases of the junction left unmatched. The CDR3 spans 16 residues. CDR3: CASSPPGGLAINEQFF. For the CDR3, the DNA is TGTGCCAGCAGTCCCCCCGGGGGACTAGCTATCAATGAGCAGTTCTTC.

This clonotype was recorded at least ten times. The chain is built from TRBV6-1 and TRBJ1-1; D ambiguous. V was pared by 2 bases and J by 0 bases, with 7 bases between. Per germline, CDR1 MNHNS and CDR2 SASEGT. The CDR3 totals 14 residues. DNA for the CDR3: TGTGCCAGCAGTGAATTAGCCATGAACACTGAAGCTTTCTTT. Residues: CASSELAMNTEAFF.

This clonotype was seen more than once but under ten times. The chain recombines TRBV9 with TRBJ1-4; D not resolved. Trimming removed 4 bases at V and 5 bases at J, with 24 bases between. The CDR3 length is 18 residues. Germline V CDR1 and CDR2: SGDLS, YYNGEE. CDR3 nucleotide sequence: TGTGCCAGCAGCTCACACATGGATCGTGGTGGGTTAAATGAAAAACTGTTTTTT. The encoded protein is CASSSHMDRGGLNEKLFF.

This clonotype was seen at least ten times. The chain couples TRBV9 to TRBJ1-2; perhaps TRBD1 as D (5 bases). V was shortened by 0 bases and J by 2 bases, with 11 bases between the two germline ends. The CDR3 length is 15 residues. Germline V gene lookup returns CDR1 SGDLS and CDR2 YYNGEE. CDR3 residues: CASSVGARENYGYTF. The CDR3 DNA sequence: TGTGCCAGCAGCGTAGGTGCCAGGGAGAACTATGGCTACACCTTC.

This clonotype appeared once. The chain couples TRBV12-3 or TRBV12-4 to TRBJ2-7; 10 bases match TRBD2. The CDR3 extends over 16 amino acids. V lost 7 bases and J lost 1; bases outside the gene matches: 10. CDR3: CASTGELAGESYEQYF. CDR3 in DNA: TGTGCCAGCACGGGAGAGCTAGCGGGAGAATCCTACGAGCAGTACTTC.

This clonotype occurred many times. The chain carries TRBV28 and TRBJ2-5; either TRBD1 or TRBD2 may supply D (6 bases each). V dropped 5 bases and J dropped 2 bases, with 12 bases sitting between them. This CDR3 contains 14 residues. Germline values: CDR1 MDHEN, CDR2 SYDVKM. In DNA, the CDR3 is TGTGCCAGCAGTCCACGGAGGGGGCAAGAGACCCAGTACTTC. It specifies CASSPRRGQETQYF.

The genes are TRBV4-1 and TRBJ1-2, with a tentative D call TRBD1 (6 bases). Germline CDR1 is MGHRA and CDR2 is YSYEKL. This CDR3 spans 13 amino acids. The V gene lost 4 bases and the J gene lost 5 bases, with 11 bases spanning the gap. The CDR3 DNA reads as TGCGCCAGCAGCCCCGGAGGACAGTATGGCTACACCTTC. Its protein is CASSPGGQYGYTF.